This TCR beta chain comes out of a study of blood T cell repertoires in COVID-19. This clone was picked up one time. Generated by immunoSEQ multiplex PCR, the TCRdb table keeps only in-frame clones and is missing some. The sample carries roughly 69,000 clones, around 80% recorded once. Sequenced material: PBMCs or T cells enriched from blood (not recorded which). This sequence was found in a woman aged 40 to 50 with acute COVID-19.

The CDR3 sequence is CASSLRLRGAETQYF. The CDR3 DNA reads TGTGCCAGCAGCTTGAGACTCAGGGGGGCAGAGACCCAGTACTTC. The J gene is TRBJ2-5, the V gene TRBV5-6; D is possibly TRBD1 (7 bases). The V and J ends lost 1 base and 4 bases respectively, with 14 bases between them. The CDR3 extends over 15 amino acids. Germline V gene lookup returns CDR1 SGHDT and CDR2 YYEEEE.